Below are 23 T cell receptor beta chains sequenced from a single sample in a study of blood T cell repertoires in COVID-19. Measured with immunoSEQ multiplex PCR; TCRdb has only the in-frame clones, and not every one. The sample has roughly 250,000 clones, 81% seen once; the top ten hold 2.5% to 3.5%. Sequencing used peripheral blood. Receptors were obtained from a woman in her fifties or sixties with active or convalescent COVID-19.

The chain is built from TRBV7-9 and TRBJ2-7; TRBD1 is a possible D gene (6 bases). The CDR3 contains 16 residues. Germline V CDR1 and CDR2: SEHNR, FQNEAQ (reference sequence). Trimming removed 5 bases at V and 3 bases at J, with 20 bases between. In DNA, the CDR3 is TGTGCCAGCAGCAGTACTTCCGGGACACGGGACTACGAGCAGTACTTC. It codes for CASSSTSGTRDYEQYF.

The chain couples TRBV29-1 to TRBJ1-1, with D perhaps matching TRBD1 (6 bases). The CDR3 is made up of 13 amino acids. V dropped 6 bases and J dropped 3 bases, with 14 bases sitting between them. The germline V gene has CDR1 SQVTM and CDR2 ANQGSEA. The CDR3 loop is CSVRKQGHTEAFF. The CDR3 DNA is TGCAGCGTAAGAAAGCAGGGGCACACTGAAGCTTTCTTT.

The chain joins TRBV18 to TRBJ1-3; no definite D call. The CDR3 totals 11 residues. Between the trimmed V and J ends, which lost 5 bases and 4 bases, there was a span of 3 bases. The germline CDR1 and CDR2 sequences are KGHSH and LQKENI. CDR3: CASSTGNTIYF. The CDR3, as DNA: TGTGCCAGCTCAACAGGAAACACCATATATTTT.

This clone was seen more than once but under ten times. The rearrangement joins TRBV27 to TRBJ1-4, with no clear D. The germline gives CDR1 MNHEY, CDR2 SMNVEV (reference sequence). The CDR3 is 15 residues long. Trimming shortened V by 7 bases and J by 0 bases, and 12 bases separated the two germline ends. CDR3 in amino acids: CASIPEDATNEKLFF. DNA for the CDR3: TGTGCCAGCATACCAGAAGATGCAACTAATGAAAAACTGTTTTTT.

The J gene is TRBJ2-1, the V gene TRBV9; TRBD2 matches at 13 bases. V gave up 4 bases and J gave up 4 bases; unmatched junction bases: 8. The CDR3 contains 17 residues. Germline CDR1 reads SGDLS; CDR2 reads YYNGEE. CDR3 in amino acids: CASSPGTSGDPYNEQFF. The CDR3 DNA reads TGTGCCAGCAGCCCCGGGACTAGCGGGGATCCTTACAATGAGCAGTTCTTC.

This rearrangement joins TRBV29-1 to TRBJ1-2; D uncertain. Deletions cut 6 bases from V and 0 bases from J, with 14 bases between. Germline values: CDR1 SQVTM, CDR2 ANQGSEA. This CDR3 spans 14 amino acids. CDR3 region: CSVAAVLANYGYTF. In DNA, the CDR3 is TGCAGCGTGGCCGCGGTCCTAGCTAACTATGGCTACACCTTC.

The CDR3 region has the DNA TGTGCCAGCAGCTTAGAGGGGGCGCGTTCACCCCTCCACTTT. It translates to CASSLEGARSPLHF. The chain carries TRBV7-8 and TRBJ1-6; TRBD1 matches 7 bases. This CDR3 is built from 14 residues. Germline loops: CDR1 SGHVS, CDR2 FQNEAQ. V lost 1 base to trimming and J lost 9 bases; unmatched junction nucleotides: 3.

On this clone itself: Other DNA sequences in the sample encode the same CDR3. The gene calls are TRBV12-3 or TRBV12-4 and TRBJ2-3, with TRBD2 matching over 8 bases. The CDR3 extends over 13 amino acids. The V segment lost 6 bases and the J segment 3 bases; nucleotides outside the gene matches: 2. CDR3 nucleotides: TGTGCCAGCAGACGGGGGGGAACAGATACGCAGTATTTT. Its translation: CASRRGGTDTQYF.

This chain joins TRBV18 and TRBJ2-7; D call uncertain. The CDR3 extends over 13 amino acids. Trimming left V 0 bases short and J 2 bases short, with 5 bases between. CDR1 and CDR2 (germline): KGHSH, LQKENI. Written as DNA, the CDR3 is TGTGCCAGCTCACCACCTGGAGCCTACGAGCAGTACTTC. Translating it yields CASSPPGAYEQYF.

The gene calls are TRBV12-5 and TRBJ2-3, with D perhaps matching TRBD2 (6 bases). This CDR3 region has 15 residues. V shed 6 bases and J shed 0 bases, with 13 bases lying between them. CDR1 is LGHNT and CDR2 is FRNRAP in the germline V gene. CDR3 in DNA: TGTGCTAGTGGCCCTATTGCGGGGAGCACAGATACGCAGTATTTT. This codes for CASGPIAGSTDTQYF. The entire variable domain, with the rest obtained from reference TRBV12-5 and TRBJ2-3, is as follows: DARVTQTPRHKVTEMGQEVTMRCQPILGHNTVFWYRQTMMQGLELLAYFRNRAPLDDSGMPKDRFSAEMPDATLATLKIQPSEPRDSAVYFCASGPIAGSTDTQYFGPGTRLTVL.

The rearrangement joins TRBV29-1 to TRBJ1-3; D not certain. This CDR3 has 13 residues. Germline values: CDR1 SQVTM, CDR2 ANQGSEA. In DNA, the CDR3 is TGCAGTTATGCGGAGGGCGGAGGAAACACCATATATTTT. It yields the protein CSYAEGGGNTIYF.

The CDR3 here is CASSLAGQGPQETQYF. The CDR3 DNA sequence: TGCGCCAGCAGCTTGGCGGGACAGGGGCCTCAAGAGACCCAGTACTTC. The rearrangement joins TRBV5-1 to TRBJ2-5; 10 bases map to TRBD1. The germline CDR1 and CDR2 sequences are SGHRS and YFSETQ. V shed 0 bases, J shed 2 bases, and the junction held 4 bases outside the gene matches. This CDR3 is 16 amino acids long. Filled out from reference TRBV5-1 and TRBJ2-5, the complete variable domain reads KAGVTQTPRYLIKTRGQQVTLSCSPISGHRSVSWYQQTPGQGLQFLFEYFSETQRNKGNFPGRFSGRQFSNSRSEMNVSTLELGDSALYLCASSLAGQGPQETQYFGPGTRLLVL.

J is TRBJ2-2 and V is TRBV3-1 (or the pseudogene TRBV3-2); D remains unclear. The CDR3 runs 16 residues. The V end was cut by 1 base, the J end by 2 bases, with 11 bases between. Germline assignment: CDR1 LGHDT and CDR2 YNNKEL (reference sequence). The CDR3 coding sequence is TGTGCCAGCAGCCAAGGGTTACTTCTTAACACCGGGGAGCTGTTTTTT. Translated: CASSQGLLLNTGELFF.

The chain joins TRBV9 to TRBJ2-1, with D perhaps matching TRBD1 (6 bases). In germline, CDR1 is SGDLS, CDR2 YYNGEE. V dropped 3 bases and J dropped 3 bases, with 13 bases sitting between them. The CDR3 covers 15 residues. Here the CDR3 reads CASSATGTLYNEQFF. CDR3 nucleotides: TGTGCCAGCAGCGCTACAGGGACCCTCTACAATGAGCAGTTCTTC.

A few counts support this clone. No DNA is shown, since the ends of the CDR3 on it are uncertain; the CDR3 is the one TCRdb lists. CDR3 residues: CASRLGVWGQGASPGQPQHF. The rearrangement uses TRBV12-2 and TRBJ1-5; the DNA was not used to check the table's D call, TRBD1. TRBV12-2 is a documented pseudogene. The CDR3 has 20 amino acids, counting both end residues.

This chain joins TRBV3-1 (or the pseudogene TRBV3-2) and TRBJ1-2; the D is unclear. The V and J ends lost 1 base and 6 bases respectively, with 6 bases between them. This CDR3 is built from 12 residues. Germline values: CDR1 LGHDT, CDR2 YNNKEL (reference sequence). The CDR3 coding sequence is TGTGCCAGCAGCCAAGGAGAACATGGCTACACCTTC. This gives the protein CASSQGEHGYTF.

The V and J genes are TRBV4-1 and TRBJ1-4; tentative D call: TRBD1 (5 bases). Germline CDR1 and CDR2: MGHRA and YSYEKL. The CDR3 length is 14 residues. The V end was cut by 0 bases, the J end by 8 bases, with 10 bases between. The CDR3 sequence: CASSQETRQEKLFF. CDR3 DNA: TGCGCCAGCAGCCAAGAGACCCGACAGGAAAAACTGTTTTTT.

The chain uses TRBV30 and TRBJ1-2, with D possibly being TRBD1 (5 bases). Germline V CDR1 and CDR2: GTSNPN, SVGIG (reference sequence). This CDR3 is built from 13 residues. Trimming shortened V by 0 bases and J by 7 bases, and 12 bases separated the two germline ends. The CDR3, as DNA: TGTGCCTGGAGTGTGGCAGGGCAGGGTGGCTACACCTTC. As protein: CAWSVAGQGGYTF.

The chain uses TRBV19 and TRBJ2-7, with 8 positions matching TRBD1. Germline CDR1 LNHDA, CDR2 SQIVND (reference sequence). The CDR3 is 15 residues long. J lost 2 bases, V lost 3 bases, and 6 bases had no gene match. The CDR3 loop reads CASSIVRTGTYEQYF. CDR3 nucleotides: TGTGCCAGTAGTATCGTTCGGACAGGGACCTACGAGCAGTACTTC. The full variable domain, with the rest looked up from reference TRBV19 and TRBJ2-7, is DGGITQSPKYLFRKEGQNVTLSCEQNLNHDAMYWYRQDPGQGLRLIYYSQIVNDFQKGDIAEGYSVSREKKESFPLTVTSAQKNPTAFYLCASSIVRTGTYEQYFGPGTRLTVT.

The chain joins TRBV7-3 to TRBJ1-1; TRBD1 matches at 8 bases. Germline V gives CDR1 SGHTA, CDR2 FQGTGA. This CDR3 is built from 14 residues. V shed 4 bases and J 3 bases; nucleotides not matched to a gene: 4. This chain's CDR3 is CASSSAGGDTEAFF. CDR3 DNA sequence: TGTGCCAGCAGCTCAGCAGGGGGCGACACTGAAGCTTTCTTT.

This chain links TRBV6-5 with TRBJ1-3; D is perhaps TRBD1 (6 bases). The CDR3 is 14 residues long. V was shortened by 6 bases and J by 4 bases, with 13 bases between the two germline ends. Germline CDR1 MNHEY, CDR2 SVGAGI. The chain's CDR3 is CASRPQGSGNTIYF. The CDR3 nucleotides are TGTGCCAGCAGACCACAGGGTTCAGGAAACACCATATATTTT.

The chain employs TRBV18 and TRBJ2-7; tentatively, D is TRBD1 (6 bases). Between the trimmed V and J ends, which lost 5 bases and 5 bases, there was a span of 10 bases. CDR3 length equals 12 residues. The V gene's germline CDR1 is KGHSH and CDR2 LQKENI. The CDR3: CASSSNRDEQYF. The DNA for the CDR3 is TGTGCCAGCTCATCGAACAGGGACGAGCAGTACTTC.

V gene TRBV27 combines with J gene TRBJ2-5; tentative D call: TRBD1 (5 bases). The CDR3 covers 13 residues. Germline CDR1 reads MNHEY; CDR2 reads SMNVEV (reference sequence). Trimming stripped 8 bases from V and 0 bases from J, with 10 bases between. CDR3: CASGLRDQETQYF. The CDR3 nucleotides read TGTGCCAGCGGCCTCAGGGACCAAGAGACCCAGTACTTC.